This T cell receptor (beta chain) was observed in a study of regulatory T cells in long-lasting Graves disease. CDR1 DFQATT and CDR2 SNEGSKA come from the germline V gene (reference sequence). This CDR3 is 14 amino acids long. Trimming pared 0 bases from V and 1 base from J, leaving 9 bases between. This clonotype came up a few times. Time point of the sample: persistent/refractory GD, antithyroid drugs over 5 years with positive TRAb. Generation of the TCR library employed RNA extracted from PBMCs. Construction of the TCR beta libraries employed iRepertoire HTBI primers in conjunction with Arm-PCR of CDR3 regions. TCRdb used MiXCR to reprocess the multiplex PCR reads, holding one entry per CDR3 protein. Found here are about 460,000 distinct CDR3 sequences, 22% of them singletons; the top ten hold around 12%.

The clonotype originates from a female donor with Graves disease. The V and J genes are TRBV20-1 and TRBJ2-5, with a weak D call TRBD2 (6 bases). The starting material was peripheral blood mononuclear cells (PBMCs), obtained when the disease was refractory, from a patient treated with antithyroid drugs. The CDR3 region has the DNA TGCAGTGCTAGAGAGGGAGGCTCCCAAGAGACCCAGTACTTC. Protein sequence: CSAREGGSQETQYF.